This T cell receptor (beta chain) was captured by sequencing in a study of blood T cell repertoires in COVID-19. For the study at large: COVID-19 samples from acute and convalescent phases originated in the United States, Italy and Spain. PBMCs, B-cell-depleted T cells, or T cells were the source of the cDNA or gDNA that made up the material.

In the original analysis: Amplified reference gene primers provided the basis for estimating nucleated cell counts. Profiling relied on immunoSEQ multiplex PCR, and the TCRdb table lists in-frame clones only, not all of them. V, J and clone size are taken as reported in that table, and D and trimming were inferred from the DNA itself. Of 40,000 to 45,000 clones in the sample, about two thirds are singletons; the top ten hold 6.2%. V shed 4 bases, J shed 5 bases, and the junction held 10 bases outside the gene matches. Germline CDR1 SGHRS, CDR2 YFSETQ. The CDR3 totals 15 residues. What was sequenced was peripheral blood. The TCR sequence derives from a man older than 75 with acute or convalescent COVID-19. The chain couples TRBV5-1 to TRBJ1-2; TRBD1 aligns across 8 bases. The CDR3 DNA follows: TGCGCCAGCAGCATAGGACAGGGAGTAGGATATGGCTACACCTTC. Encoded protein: CASSIGQGVGYGYTF.